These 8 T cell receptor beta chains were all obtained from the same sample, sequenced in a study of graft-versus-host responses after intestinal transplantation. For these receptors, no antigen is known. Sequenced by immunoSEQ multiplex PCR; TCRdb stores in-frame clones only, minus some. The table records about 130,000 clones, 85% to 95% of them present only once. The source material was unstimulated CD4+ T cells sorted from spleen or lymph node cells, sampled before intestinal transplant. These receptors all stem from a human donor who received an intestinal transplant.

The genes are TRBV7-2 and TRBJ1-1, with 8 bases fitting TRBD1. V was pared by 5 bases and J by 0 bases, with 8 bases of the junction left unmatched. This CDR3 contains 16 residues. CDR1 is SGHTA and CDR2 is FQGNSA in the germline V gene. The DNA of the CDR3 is TGTGCCAGCAGCGGTCCGGACAGGGTGTTGAACACTGAAGCTTTCTTT. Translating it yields CASSGPDRVLNTEAFF.

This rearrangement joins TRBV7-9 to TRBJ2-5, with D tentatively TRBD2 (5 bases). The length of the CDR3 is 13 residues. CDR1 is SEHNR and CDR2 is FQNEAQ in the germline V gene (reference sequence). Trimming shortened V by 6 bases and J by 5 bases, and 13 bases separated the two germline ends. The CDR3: CASSPLERETQYF. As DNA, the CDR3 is TGTGCCAGCAGTCCACTAGAGAGGGAGACCCAGTACTTC.

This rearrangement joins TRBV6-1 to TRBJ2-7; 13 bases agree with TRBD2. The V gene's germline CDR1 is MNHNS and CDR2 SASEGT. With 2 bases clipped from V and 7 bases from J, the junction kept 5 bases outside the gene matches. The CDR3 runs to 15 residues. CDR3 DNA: TGTGCCAGCAGTGAACGGACTAGCGGGGGTTTAGAGCAGTACTTC. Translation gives CASSERTSGGLEQYF.

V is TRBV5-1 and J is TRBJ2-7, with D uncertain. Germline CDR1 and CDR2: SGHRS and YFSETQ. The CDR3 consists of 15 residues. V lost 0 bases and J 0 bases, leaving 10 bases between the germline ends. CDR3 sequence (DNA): TGCGCCAGCAGCTTGGCTTTAGCCCACTCCTACGAGCAGTACTTC. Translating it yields CASSLALAHSYEQYF.

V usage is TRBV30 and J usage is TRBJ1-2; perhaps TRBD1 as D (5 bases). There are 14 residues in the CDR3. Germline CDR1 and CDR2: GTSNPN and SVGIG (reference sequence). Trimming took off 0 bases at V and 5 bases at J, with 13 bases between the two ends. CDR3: CAWSVRGKTYGYTF. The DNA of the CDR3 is TGTGCCTGGAGTGTACGGGGGAAAACGTATGGCTACACCTTC.

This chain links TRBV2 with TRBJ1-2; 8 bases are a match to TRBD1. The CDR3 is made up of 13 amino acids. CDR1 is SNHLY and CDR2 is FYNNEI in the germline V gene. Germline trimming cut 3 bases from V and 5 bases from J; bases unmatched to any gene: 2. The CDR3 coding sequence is TGTGCCAGCAGTGATGGACAGGGATATGGCTACACCTTC. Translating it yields CASSDGQGYGYTF. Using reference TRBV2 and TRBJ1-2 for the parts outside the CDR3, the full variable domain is EPEVTQTPSHQVTQMGQEVILRCVPISNHLYFYWYRQILGQKVEFLVSFYNNEISEKSEIFDDQFSVERPDGSNFTLKIRSTKLEDSAMYFCASSDGQGYGYTFGSGTRLTVV.

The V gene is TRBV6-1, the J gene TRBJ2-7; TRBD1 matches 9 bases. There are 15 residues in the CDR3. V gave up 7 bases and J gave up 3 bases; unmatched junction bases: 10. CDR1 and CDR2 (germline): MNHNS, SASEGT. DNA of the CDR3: TGTGCCAGCAAGAGGGACAGGGATATCGGCTACGAGCAGTACTTC. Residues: CASKRDRDIGYEQYF.

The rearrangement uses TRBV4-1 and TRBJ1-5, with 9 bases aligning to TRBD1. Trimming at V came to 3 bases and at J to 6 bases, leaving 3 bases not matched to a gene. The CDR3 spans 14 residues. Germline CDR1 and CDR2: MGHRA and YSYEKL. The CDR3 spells CASSHPTGGQPQHF. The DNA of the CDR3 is TGCGCCAGCAGCCACCCGACAGGGGGTCAGCCCCAGCATTTT.